This TCR beta chain appears in the sequencing data of a study of T cells in Graves' hyperthyroidism and ophthalmopathy. The investigators amplified TCR beta CDR3 regions from RNA transcripts. TCR CDR3 regions were first amplified by RT-PCR with HTBI primers. From the multiplex PCR reads, TCRdb called clonotypes with MiXCR, one entry per CDR3 protein. The sample has more than 350,000 distinct CDR3 sequences, roughly 15% seen once; the top ten hold approximately 19%. Clinical Activity Scores of at least 3, NOSPECS grades of at least 4 and durations under 3 months characterized ophthalmopathy patients. At least ten counts were recorded for this clonotype. This CDR3 comprises 15 residues. From germline, CDR1 is SGHVS and CDR2 FNYEAQ. The V segment lost 1 base and the J segment 8 bases; nucleotides outside the gene matches: 8.

The specimen was blood. The receptor's source is a woman aged 60-75 years with Graves' ophthalmopathy. The chain uses TRBV7-6 and TRBJ2-1, with 7 positions matching TRBD2. CDR3 residues: CASSLGGRAVDEQFF. In nucleotides, the CDR3 is TGTGCCAGCAGCTTAGGGGGGAGGGCCGTCGATGAGCAGTTCTTC.